The clone carrying this T cell receptor (beta chain) was observed once. Per the germline V gene, CDR1 is SGHAT and CDR2 is FQNNGV. The junction had 8 bases not matched to a gene; V was cut back by 7 bases and J by 2 bases. The CDR3 has 17 amino acids. This sample is drawn from a study of CD8 T cells in Susac syndrome. Reverse transcription of roughly 0.5 to 1 ug RNA was carried out with random hexamers. TCRdb ran MiXCR on the immunoSEQ multiplex PCR reads and lists one entry per CDR3 protein. The data contain about 130,000 distinct CDR3 sequences, around 94% of them singletons. Sequencing targeted TCR beta in T cells from blood (CD8+ and CD4+).

This clonotype was obtained from a human donor with multiple sclerosis. The V call is TRBV11-2, the J call TRBJ2-7; 16 nucleotides line up with TRBD2. The sample consisted of CD4+ T cells from PBMCs. The CDR3 bases are TGTGCCAGCACCCCGGGACTAGCGGGAGGGGGGGCCTACGAGCAGTACTTC. This translates into CASTPGLAGGGAYEQYF.